The 5 T cell receptor beta chains presented below share a single source sample, sequenced in a study of OX40 agonist ivuxolimab in advanced cancers. Clones were sequenced by immunoSEQ multiplex PCR, and TCRdb holds only the in-frame ones, with some missing. The sample gives more than 50,000 clones, 87% of which show up once; 0.35% is in the top ten. This sample comprised CD4+ or CD8+ T cells sorted from blood, obtained in a trial of the OX40 agonist ivuxolimab. The receptors come from an adult with an advanced solid tumor such as melanoma, head and neck, liver or kidney cancer.

The chain combines TRBV7-8 with TRBJ1-3, with D tentatively TRBD1 (5 bases). Germline V gene lookup returns CDR1 SGHVS and CDR2 FQNEAQ. This CDR3 is 19 amino acids long. Trimming cost V 4 bases and J 2 bases, with 24 bases left between them. This chain's CDR3 is CASSSQSPGFSLAGNTIYF. As DNA, the CDR3 is TGTGCCAGCAGCTCTCAATCCCCAGGGTTTTCTCTTGCTGGAAACACCATATATTTT.

This chain uses TRBV5-4 with TRBJ1-1, with D perhaps TRBD1 (5 bases). Trimming took off 0 bases at V and 8 bases at J, with 11 bases between the two ends. There are 13 residues in the CDR3. The germline CDR1 and CDR2 sequences are SGHNT and YYREEE (reference sequence). CDR3 DNA sequence: TGTGCCAGCAGCTTGGGGCAGGGCCCCGAAGCTTTCTTT. Encoded protein: CASSLGQGPEAFF.

The chain has TRBV5-1 and TRBJ2-3; no clear D gene. Per germline, CDR1 SGHRS and CDR2 YFSETQ. This CDR3 comprises 11 residues. Trimming shortened V by 5 bases and J by 3 bases, and 4 bases separated the two germline ends. The CDR3 reads CASRETDTQYF. DNA for the CDR3: TGCGCCAGCAGGGAGACAGATACGCAGTATTTT.

The chain uses TRBV5-1 and TRBJ2-3; no firm D call. V was pared by 7 bases and J by 0 bases, with 3 bases between. The CDR3 has 11 amino acids. Germline CDR1 is SGHRS and CDR2 is YFSETQ. CDR3 DNA: TGCGCCAGCTCTAGCACAGATACGCAGTATTTT. Its protein is CASSSTDTQYF.

The rearrangement uses TRBV7-2 and TRBJ2-7; a weak D match, TRBD1 (5 bases). The V gene lost 1 base and the J gene lost 5 bases, with 9 bases spanning the gap. The germline gives CDR1 SGHTA, CDR2 FQGNSA. The CDR3 runs 13 residues. CDR3 amino acids: CASSLGRVDEQYF. The CDR3 bases are TGTGCCAGCAGCTTAGGCAGGGTTGACGAGCAGTACTTC.